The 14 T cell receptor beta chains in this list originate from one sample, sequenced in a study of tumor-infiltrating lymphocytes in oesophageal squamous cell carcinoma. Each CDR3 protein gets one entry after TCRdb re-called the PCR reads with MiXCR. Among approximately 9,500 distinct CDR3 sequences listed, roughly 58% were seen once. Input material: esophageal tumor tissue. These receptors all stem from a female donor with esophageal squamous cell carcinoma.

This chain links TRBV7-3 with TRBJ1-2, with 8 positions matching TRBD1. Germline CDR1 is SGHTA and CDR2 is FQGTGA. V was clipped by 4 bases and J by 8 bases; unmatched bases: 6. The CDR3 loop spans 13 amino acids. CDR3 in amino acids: CASSSATGEGYTF. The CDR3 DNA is TGTGCCAGCAGCTCCGCGACAGGGGAAGGCTACACCTTC.

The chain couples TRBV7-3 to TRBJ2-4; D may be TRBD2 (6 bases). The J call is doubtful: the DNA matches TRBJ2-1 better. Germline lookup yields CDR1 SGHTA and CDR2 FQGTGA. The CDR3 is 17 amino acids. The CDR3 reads CASSPQALGLRDNEQFF. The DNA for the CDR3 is TGTGCCAGCAGCCCCCAGGCCCTAGGACTACGAGACAATGAGCAGTTCTTC.

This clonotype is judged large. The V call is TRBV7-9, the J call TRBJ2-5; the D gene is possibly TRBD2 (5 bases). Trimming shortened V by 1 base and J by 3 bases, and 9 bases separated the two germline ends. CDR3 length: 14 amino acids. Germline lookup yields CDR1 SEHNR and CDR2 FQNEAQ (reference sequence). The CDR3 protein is CASSLGYGEETQYF. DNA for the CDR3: TGTGCCAGCAGCTTAGGGTACGGGGAAGAGACCCAGTACTTC.

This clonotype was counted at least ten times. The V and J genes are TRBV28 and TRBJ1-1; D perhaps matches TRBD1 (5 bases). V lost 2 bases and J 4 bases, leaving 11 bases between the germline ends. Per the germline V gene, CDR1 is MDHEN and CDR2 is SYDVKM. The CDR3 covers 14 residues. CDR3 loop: CASSLRGHLTEAFF. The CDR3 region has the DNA TGTGCCAGCAGTTTAAGAGGACACCTCACTGAAGCTTTCTTT.

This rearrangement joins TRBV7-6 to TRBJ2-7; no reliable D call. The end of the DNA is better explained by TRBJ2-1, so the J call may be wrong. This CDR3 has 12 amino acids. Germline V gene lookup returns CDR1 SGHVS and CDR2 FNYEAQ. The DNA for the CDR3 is TGTGCCAGCAGCTTAGGGGTGGATGAGCAGTTCTTC. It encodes CASSLGVDEQFF.

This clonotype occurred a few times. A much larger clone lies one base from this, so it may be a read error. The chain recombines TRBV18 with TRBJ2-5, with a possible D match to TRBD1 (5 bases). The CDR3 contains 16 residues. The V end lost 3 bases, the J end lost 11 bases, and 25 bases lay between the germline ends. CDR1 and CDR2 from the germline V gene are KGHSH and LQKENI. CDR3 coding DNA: TGTGCCAGCTCACCGACCAGGGCCAATACTGGCAATGAGCAGTACTTC. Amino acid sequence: CASSPTRANTGNEQYF.

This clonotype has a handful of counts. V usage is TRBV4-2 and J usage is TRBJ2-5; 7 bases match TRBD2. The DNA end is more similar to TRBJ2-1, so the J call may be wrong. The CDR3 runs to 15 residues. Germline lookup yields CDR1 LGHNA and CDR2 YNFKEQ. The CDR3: CASSHGQGGSNEQFF. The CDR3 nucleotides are TGTGCCAGCAGCCATGGGCAGGGAGGGTCCAATGAGCAGTTCTTC.

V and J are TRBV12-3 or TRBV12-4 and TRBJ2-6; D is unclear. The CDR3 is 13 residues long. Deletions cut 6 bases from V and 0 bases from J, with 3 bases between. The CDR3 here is CASSHSGANVLTF. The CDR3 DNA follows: TGTGCCAGCAGCCACTCTGGGGCCAACGTCCTGACTTTC.

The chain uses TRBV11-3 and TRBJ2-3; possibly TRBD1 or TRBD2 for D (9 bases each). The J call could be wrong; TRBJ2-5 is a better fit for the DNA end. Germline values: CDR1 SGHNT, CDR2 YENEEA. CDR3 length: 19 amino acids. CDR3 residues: CASSADRGRGRATWETQYF. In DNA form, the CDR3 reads TGTGCCAGCAGCGCGGACAGGGGACGCGGGAGGGCCACATGGGAGACCCAGTACTTC.

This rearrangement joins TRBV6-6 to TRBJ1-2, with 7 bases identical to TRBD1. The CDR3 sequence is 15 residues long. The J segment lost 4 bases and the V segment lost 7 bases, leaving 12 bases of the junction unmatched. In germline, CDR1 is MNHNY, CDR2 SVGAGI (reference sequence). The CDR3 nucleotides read TGTGCCAGCAAAGAAGGGGGCGGCCTTATCTATGGCTACACCTTC. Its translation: CASKEGGGLIYGYTF.

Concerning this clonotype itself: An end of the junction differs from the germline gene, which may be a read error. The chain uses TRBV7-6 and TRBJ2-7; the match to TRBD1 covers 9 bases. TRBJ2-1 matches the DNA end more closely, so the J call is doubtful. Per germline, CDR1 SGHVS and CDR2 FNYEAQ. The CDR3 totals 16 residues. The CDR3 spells CASSPRSGQGPGGQFF. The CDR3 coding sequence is TGTGCTAGCAGCCCGCGCTCGGGACAGGGCCCCGGGGGGCAGTTCTTC.

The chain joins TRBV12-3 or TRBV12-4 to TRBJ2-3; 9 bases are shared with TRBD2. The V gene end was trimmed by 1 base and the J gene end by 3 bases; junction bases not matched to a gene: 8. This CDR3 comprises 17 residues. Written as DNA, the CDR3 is TGTGCCAGCAGTTTAGTGAGCACTAGCGGGTTGACAGATACGCAGTATTTT. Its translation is CASSLVSTSGLTDTQYF.

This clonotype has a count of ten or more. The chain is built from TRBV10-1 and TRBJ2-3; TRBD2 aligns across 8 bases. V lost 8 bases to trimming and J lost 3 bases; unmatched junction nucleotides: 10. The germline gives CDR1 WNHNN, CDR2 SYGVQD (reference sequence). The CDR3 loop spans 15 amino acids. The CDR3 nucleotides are TGCGCCAGCCAAAAAGCGGGAGACGGGACAGATACGCAGTATTTT. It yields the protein CASQKAGDGTDTQYF.

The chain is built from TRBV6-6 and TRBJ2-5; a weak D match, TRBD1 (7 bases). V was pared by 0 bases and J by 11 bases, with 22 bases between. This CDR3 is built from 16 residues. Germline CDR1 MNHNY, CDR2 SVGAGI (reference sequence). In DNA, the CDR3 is TGTGCCAGCAGTTACTCCTTCGCCCCAGGGGGGAATGAGCAGTACTTC. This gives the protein CASSYSFAPGGNEQYF.